The clone carrying this TCR beta chain has more than one count but fewer than ten. The data were produced by immunoSEQ multiplex PCR, yet TCRdb's version contains in-frame clones alone and is incomplete. The top ten clones hold approximately 26% of a sample with fewer than 200,000 clones, roughly 85% of them seen once. The germline CDR1 and CDR2 sequences are SEHNR and FQNEAQ (reference sequence). This CDR3 region has 15 residues. V was trimmed by 5 bases and J by 7 bases, leaving 18 bases between them. This record comes from a study of blood T cell repertoires in COVID-19. Study summary: Acute and convalescent COVID-19 samples came from the United States, Italy and Spain. The analysed material was cDNA or gDNA that came from T cells, B-cell-depleted T cells, or PBMCs.

This receptor was identified in a woman in her 70s with acute or convalescent COVID-19. The sample comprised peripheral blood. The genes are TRBV7-9 and TRBJ2-4; D is possibly TRBD1 (6 bases). The CDR3 sequence is CASSLRRTAYNIQYF. The CDR3 DNA reads TGTGCCAGCAGCCTGAGGCGGACAGCCTACAACATTCAGTACTTC.